This T cell receptor beta chain derives from a study of blood T cell repertoires in COVID-19. V gave up 3 bases and J gave up 4 bases; unmatched junction bases: 6. The CDR3 has 16 residues. CDR1 and CDR2 (germline): KGHSH, LQKENI. The repertoire was sequenced with immunoSEQ multiplex PCR; TCRdb's copy has only in-frame clones and lacks some. Of approximately 150,000 clones listed, around 85% are singletons. Input material: PBMCs or T cells enriched from blood (not recorded which). The chain couples TRBV18 to TRBJ1-2, with 12 bases that match TRBD1. The clonotype originates from a woman between 35 and 50 years old who had recovered from COVID-19. The CDR3 sequence: CASSPGTGGPTYGYTF. CDR3 sequence (DNA): TGTGCCAGCTCACCTGGGACAGGGGGCCCCACCTATGGCTACACCTTC.